This TCR beta chain was captured by sequencing in a study of blood T cell repertoires in COVID-19. This clone has only a few counts. Sequencing was performed with immunoSEQ multiplex PCR; in TCRdb, only in-frame clones are kept and a portion is missing. In the table there are fewer than 350,000 clones, 85% of which are singletons. Germline V gives CDR1 MDHEN, CDR2 SYDVKM. Losses at the gene ends were 5 bases for V and 4 bases for J; bases not matched to a gene: 10. The CDR3 length is 16 residues. This rearrangement joins TRBV28 to TRBJ1-2; 10 nucleotides line up with TRBD1. Material for sequencing was PBMCs or T cells enriched from blood (not recorded which). The sequence derives from a woman aged 50 to 65 who had recovered from COVID-19. CDR3 in DNA: TGTGCCAGCAGTAGAACGACAGGGGGCAAGAGCTATGGCTACACCTTC. Protein sequence: CASSRTTGGKSYGYTF.